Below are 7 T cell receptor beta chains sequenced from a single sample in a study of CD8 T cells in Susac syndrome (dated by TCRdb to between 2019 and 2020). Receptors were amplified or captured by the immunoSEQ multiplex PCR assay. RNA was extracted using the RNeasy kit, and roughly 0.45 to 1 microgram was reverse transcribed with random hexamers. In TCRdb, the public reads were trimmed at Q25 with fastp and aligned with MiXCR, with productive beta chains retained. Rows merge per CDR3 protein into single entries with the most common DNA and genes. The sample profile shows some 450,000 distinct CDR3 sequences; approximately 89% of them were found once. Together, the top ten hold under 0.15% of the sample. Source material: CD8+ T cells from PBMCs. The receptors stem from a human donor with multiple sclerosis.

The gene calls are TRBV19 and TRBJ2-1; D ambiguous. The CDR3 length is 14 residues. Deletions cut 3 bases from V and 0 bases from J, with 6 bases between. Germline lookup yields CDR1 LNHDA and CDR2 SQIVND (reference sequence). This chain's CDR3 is CASSITGSYNEQFF. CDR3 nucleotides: TGTGCCAGTAGTATCACCGGCTCCTACAATGAGCAGTTCTTC.

CDR3 nucleotides: TGTGCCAGCAGTTTCCGGATTGATTTAGCTTTCTTT. The encoded protein is CASSFRIDLAFF. The chain joins TRBV12-3 or TRBV12-4 to TRBJ1-1; D is unclear. This CDR3 contains 12 residues. V was shortened by 3 bases and J by 10 bases, with 12 bases between the two germline ends.

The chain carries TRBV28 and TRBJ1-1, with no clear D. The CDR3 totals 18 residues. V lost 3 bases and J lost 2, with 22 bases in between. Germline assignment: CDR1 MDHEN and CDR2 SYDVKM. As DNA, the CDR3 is TGTGCCAGCAGTTTTGTGTTTGGATTCCACACCTTAAACACTGAAGCTTTCTTT. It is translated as CASSFVFGFHTLNTEAFF.

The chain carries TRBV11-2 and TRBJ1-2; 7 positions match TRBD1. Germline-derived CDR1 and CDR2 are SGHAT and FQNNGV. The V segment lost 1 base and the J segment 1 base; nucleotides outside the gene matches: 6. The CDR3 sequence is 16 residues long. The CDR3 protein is CASSLVGTDLNYGYTF. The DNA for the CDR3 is TGTGCCAGCAGCTTAGTTGGGACAGACCTTAACTATGGCTACACCTTC.

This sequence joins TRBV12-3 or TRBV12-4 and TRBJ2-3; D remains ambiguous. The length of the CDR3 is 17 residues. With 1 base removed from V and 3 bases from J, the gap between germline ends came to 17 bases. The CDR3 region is CASSLVSGSGRTDTQYF. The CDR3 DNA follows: TGTGCCAGCAGTTTAGTATCCGGGTCCGGAAGAACAGATACGCAGTATTTT.

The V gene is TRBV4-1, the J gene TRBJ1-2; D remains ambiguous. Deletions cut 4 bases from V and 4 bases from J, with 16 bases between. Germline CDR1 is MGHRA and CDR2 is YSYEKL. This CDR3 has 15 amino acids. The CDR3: CASSRSPRQTYGYTF. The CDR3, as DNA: TGCGCCAGCAGCCGCTCGCCCCGGCAAACCTATGGCTACACCTTC.

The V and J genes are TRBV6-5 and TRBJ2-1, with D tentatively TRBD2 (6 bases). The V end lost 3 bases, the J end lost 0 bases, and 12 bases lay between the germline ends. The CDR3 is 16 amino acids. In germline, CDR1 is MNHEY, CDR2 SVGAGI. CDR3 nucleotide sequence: TGTGCCAGCAGTTATGCCCGGGAGAGCTCCTACAATGAGCAGTTCTTC. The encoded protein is CASSYARESSYNEQFF.